The source of this T cell receptor (beta chain) is a study of T cell responses to AZD1222 COVID-19 vaccine. Study conclusions and caveats: The donors showed a predominance of white British ancestry and of females, with possible underestimation of clonal diversity. There were repertoire samples only from the period after the peak T cell response. Breadth and depth of Spike-specific TCRs rose after two AZD1222 doses. The CD4 TCRs associated with vaccination extended across spike and predominated at 160-218 and 743-854.

V gave up 0 bases and J gave up 6 bases; unmatched junction bases: 7. Germline V gene lookup returns CDR1 SGHNT and CDR2 YYREEE (reference sequence). This CDR3 region has 17 residues. This table comes from immunoSEQ multiplex PCR, and its TCRdb copy is limited to in-frame clones, with some not included. The sample lists about 160,000 clones, 90% to 95% seen once, with over 1.1% in the top ten. With respect to this clone: The antigen is unknown.

The chain has TRBV5-4 and TRBJ2-2, with 11 bases lining up with TRBD2. This TCR was sampled from an adult in good health. This specimen consisted of peripheral blood, obtained on day 0 of AZD1222 vaccination. The CDR3 loop reads CASSLGGTSGLPGELFF. The DNA for the CDR3 is TGTGCCAGCAGCTTGGGGGGGACTAGCGGATTGCCCGGGGAGCTGTTTTTT.